These 8 T cell receptor beta chains share one sample of origin, sequenced in a study of cytomegalovirus exposure and HLA in healthy donors (dated by TCRdb to the late 2010s). The receptor library was made with the immunoSEQ multiplex PCR assay. For the multiplex PCR, a mixture combining 60 forward primers for TCR Vbeta segments and 13 reverse primers for TCR Jbeta segments was used. TCRdb re-hosts the immuneACCESS table, in-frame sequences only. Its copies lack some clones; in the studies checked, an unresolved V gene accounts for under half of them, and the cause for the rest is not known. The table for this sample lists around 160,000 clones; around 80% of them were counted only once. The leading ten clones occupy more than 1.3% of the sample. Sequencing input: PBMCs. These receptors were obtained from a male donor in good health and CMV-seronegative.

This chain links TRBV7-9 with TRBJ2-1; D call uncertain. This CDR3 is built from 16 residues. CDR1 is SEHNR, CDR2 FQNEAQ, per germline (reference sequence). Trimming took off 2 bases at V and 0 bases at J, with 11 bases between the two ends. CDR3 DNA: TGTGCCAGCAGCTTATACAGCCTCAGCTCCTACAATGAGCAGTTCTTC. Translation: CASSLYSLSSYNEQFF.

The rearrangement joins TRBV7-9 to TRBJ1-1; D might be TRBD1 (5 bases). V was shortened by 5 bases and J by 4 bases, with 17 bases between the two germline ends. Germline CDR1 and CDR2: SEHNR and FQNEAQ (reference sequence). This CDR3 spans 15 amino acids. The DNA for the CDR3 is TGTGCCAGCAGCCCCTGGGGGGGGTCGGGCACTGAAGCTTTCTTT. It translates to CASSPWGGSGTEAFF. The whole variable domain, remainder taken from reference TRBV7-9 and TRBJ1-1, is DTGVSQNPRHKITKRGQNVTFRCDPISEHNRLYWYRQTLGQGPEFLTYFQNEAQLEKSRLLSDRFSAERPKGSFSTLEIQRTEQGDSAMYLCASSPWGGSGTEAFFGQGTRLTVV.

The rearrangement uses TRBV11-2 and TRBJ2-7; 8 bases line up with TRBD1. CDR3 length: 15 amino acids. The V and J ends lost 3 bases and 2 bases, in that order; junction bases with no gene match: 6. Germline-derived CDR1 and CDR2 are SGHAT and FQNNGV. CDR3: CASSLGGQAAYEQYF. The CDR3 coding sequence is TGTGCCAGCAGCTTGGGGGGACAGGCCGCCTACGAGCAGTACTTC.

CDR3 sequence: CAIKSRDTRSEAFF. DNA of the CDR3: TGTGCCATCAAGTCCCGGGACACCAGGTCTGAAGCTTTCTTT. The chain joins TRBV10-3 to TRBJ1-1; a possible D gene is TRBD1 (6 bases). V gave up 7 bases and J gave up 6 bases, with 18 bases separating them. The CDR3 has 14 residues. CDR1 and CDR2 (germline): ENHRY, SYGVKD.

Remarks on this clone: Different DNA sequences within this sample yield the same CDR3. The chain has TRBV7-9 and TRBJ1-5, with 8 nucleotides matching TRBD1. This CDR3 has 15 amino acids. J lost 5 bases, V lost 5 bases, and 8 bases had no gene match. Germline values: CDR1 SEHNR, CDR2 FQNEAQ (reference sequence). CDR3 protein: CASSQTGQGYQPQHF. CDR3 coding DNA: TGTGCCAGCAGCCAAACAGGACAGGGTTATCAGCCCCAGCATTTT.

This chain uses TRBV14 with TRBJ2-7, with 7 bases fitting TRBD1. The CDR3 has 13 residues. Looked up from germline, CDR1 is SGHDN and CDR2 is FVKESK. The V and J ends lost 6 bases and 5 bases, in that order; junction bases with no gene match: 7. The CDR3 is CASSPDRAHEQYF. In DNA, the CDR3 is TGTGCCAGCAGTCCAGACAGGGCCCACGAGCAGTACTTC.

In DNA, the CDR3 is TGTGCCAGCAGCGCGGGACTGTATCAGCCCCAGCATTTT. Its protein product is CASSAGLYQPQHF. The J gene is TRBJ1-5, the V gene TRBV9; tentative D call: TRBD1 (5 bases). Germline CDR1 SGDLS, CDR2 YYNGEE. Trimming removed 3 bases from V and 5 bases from J, with 9 bases in between. There are 13 residues in the CDR3.

The rearrangement uses TRBV7-6 and TRBJ2-7, with 8 bases identical to TRBD1. Germline assignment: CDR1 SGHVS and CDR2 FNYEAQ. V dropped 3 bases and J dropped 5; count of bases not matched to a gene: 12. The CDR3 has 16 amino acids. The CDR3 nucleotides read TGTGCCAGCAGCTTTAGGCCCACCGACAGGGGCAACGAGCAGTACTTC. Its protein is CASSFRPTDRGNEQYF.